The T cell receptor (beta chain) under discussion was sequenced for a study of T cell responses to AZD1222 COVID-19 vaccine. Whole-study findings and limits: White British donors predominated, females outnumbered males, and clonal diversity was possibly underestimated.

Points on this clone: Its antigen remains unknown.

Libraries were prepared by immunoSEQ multiplex PCR; TCRdb keeps only in-frame clonotypes and omits some of them. The top ten clones hold less than 8.5% of a sample with some 130,000 clones, 90% of them seen once. The TCR was taken from an adult in good health. Specimen: peripheral blood, collected on day 0 of AZD1222 vaccination.

The CDR3 region is CASSPPSGDYNEQFF. The CDR3, as DNA: TGTGCCAGCAGCCCACCTAGCGGGGATTACAATGAGCAGTTCTTC. The V and J genes are TRBV6-5 and TRBJ2-1; 9 nucleotides agree with TRBD2. This CDR3 is 15 amino acids long. The ends lost 6 bases at V and 4 bases at J; junction bases unmatched: 7. The germline V gene has CDR1 MNHEY and CDR2 SVGAGI.